The 19 T cell receptor beta chains below were found in one sample sequenced in a study of OX40 agonist ivuxolimab in advanced cancers. Library preparation used the immunoSEQ multiplex PCR assay. Here the immuneACCESS table is served through TCRdb, limited to in-frame sequences with V and J called. Missing clones are a known gap in these copies; in checked studies unresolved V genes cover under half, and the rest lacks a known reason. The sample data list over 80,000 clones, and approximately 91% of these were observed just once. The top ten clones comprise under 0.35% of the sample. Sequences were derived from CD4+ or CD8+ T cells sorted from blood, sampled in a trial of the OX40 agonist ivuxolimab. These receptors all stem from an adult with an advanced solid tumor such as melanoma, head and neck, liver or kidney cancer.

The table lists this clone with a count of one. The junction shows a germline mismatch at one end, possibly a read error. The sample has other DNA sequences that encode this CDR3 too. This rearrangement joins TRBV28 to TRBJ2-6; possible D gene TRBD1, 5 bases. In germline, CDR1 is MDHEN, CDR2 SYDVKM. This CDR3 spans 18 amino acids. The CDR3 nucleotides are TGTGCCAGCAGTCCCCAGCCGGGCTCGAGCTCTGGGGCCAACGTCCTAACTTTC. Its translation: CASSPQPGSSSGANVLTF. The full variable domain, completed using reference TRBV28 and TRBJ2-6, is DVKVTQSSRYLVKRTGEKVFLECVQDMDHENMFWYRQDPGLGLRLIYFSYDVKMKEKGDIPEGYSVSREKKERFSLILESASTNQTSMYLCASSPQPGSSSGANVLTFGAGSRLTVL.

The chain is built from TRBV18 and TRBJ2-3, with 14 bases matching TRBD2. The germline V gene encodes CDR1 KGHSH and CDR2 LQKENI. The CDR3 sequence is 17 residues long. Trimming took 5 bases from V and 4 from J; bases not matched to a gene: 8. Here the CDR3 reads CASSSGLAGGFADTQYF. CDR3 coding DNA: TGTGCCAGCTCATCAGGACTAGCGGGAGGTTTTGCAGATACGCAGTATTTT. Supplemented by reference TRBV18 and TRBJ2-3, the full variable domain reads NAGVMQNPRHLVRRRGQEARLRCSPMKGHSHVYWYRQLPEEGLKFMVYLQKENIIDESGMPKERFSAEFPKEGPSILRIQQVVRGDSAAYFCASSSGLAGGFADTQYFGPGTRLTVL.

This clone was counted a few times. V usage is TRBV7-2 and J usage is TRBJ2-2, with D possibly being TRBD1 (5 bases). Germline V gene data show CDR1 as SGHTA and CDR2 as FQGNSA. The CDR3 is 14 residues long. V lost 4 bases, J lost 6 bases, and 12 bases lay in between. Here the CDR3 DNA reads TGTGCCAGCAGCTACGGACATGGATCCGGGGAGCTGTTTTTT. It specifies CASSYGHGSGELFF.

V is TRBV7-7 and J is TRBJ2-7, with D maybe TRBD1 (5 bases). CDR1 SSHAT and CDR2 FNYEAQ come from the germline V gene (reference sequence). The CDR3 covers 15 residues. Trimming removed 2 bases at V and 7 bases at J, with 18 bases between. This CDR3 reads CASSLTTDPFEEQYF. CDR3 nucleotides: TGTGCCAGCAGCTTAACGACAGACCCTTTCGAAGAGCAGTACTTC.

The chain uses TRBV7-8 and TRBJ1-5; D unresolved. Germline V gene sequence: CDR1 SGHVS, CDR2 FQNEAQ. V dropped 5 bases and J dropped 0 bases, with 11 bases sitting between them. The CDR3 spans 15 residues. The CDR3 loop is CASSLTVYSNQPQHF. The CDR3 DNA is TGTGCCAGCAGCCTGACCGTCTATAGCAATCAGCCCCAGCATTTT.

This clone appeared once. This rearrangement joins TRBV19 to TRBJ2-1, with TRBD2 matching over 7 bases. The CDR3 runs 15 residues. CDR1 and CDR2 from the germline V gene are LNHDA and SQIVND (reference sequence). V was pared by 4 bases and J by 4 bases, with 7 bases of the junction left unmatched. CDR3 region: CASSSGSANYNEQFF. The CDR3 DNA reads as TGTGCCAGTAGTAGCGGGAGTGCGAATTACAATGAGCAGTTCTTC.

V and J are TRBV5-1 and TRBJ1-2; D is undetermined. The ends were cut back, 0 bases at V and 8 bases at J, with 5 bases in the middle. Germline V gene data show CDR1 as SGHRS and CDR2 as YFSETQ. This CDR3 spans 11 amino acids. The CDR3: CASSLGSGYTF. DNA for the CDR3: TGCGCCAGCAGCTTGGGAAGCGGCTACACCTTC.

J is TRBJ1-3 and V is TRBV7-2, with D tentatively TRBD1 (5 bases). Germline V gene sequence: CDR1 SGHTA, CDR2 FQGNSA. The CDR3 spans 15 residues. The V end was cut by 2 bases, the J end by 1 base, with 9 bases between. The CDR3 reads CASSLQGSSGNTIYF. The CDR3 DNA sequence: TGTGCCAGCAGCTTACAGGGAAGTTCTGGAAACACCATATATTTT.

The V call is TRBV5-1, the J call TRBJ2-5; 8 bases are shared with TRBD1. The CDR3 runs 15 residues. Trimming removed 4 bases from V and 2 bases from J; junction bases left unmatched: 7. Looked up from germline, CDR1 is SGHRS and CDR2 is YFSETQ. The CDR3 DNA reads as TGCGCCAGCAGCACGGGGACAGGAGGTCAAGAGACCCAGTACTTC. Residues: CASSTGTGGQETQYF.

The J gene is TRBJ2-2, the V gene TRBV18, with 7 bases that match TRBD1. The V gene's germline CDR1 is KGHSH and CDR2 LQKENI. J lost 2 bases, V lost 1 base, and 1 base had no gene match. The CDR3 is 15 residues long. The CDR3 DNA sequence: TGTGCCAGCTCACCACAGGGGGCCAACACCGGGGAGCTGTTTTTT. It codes for CASSPQGANTGELFF.

J is TRBJ1-1 and V is TRBV7-2; the match to TRBD1 covers 9 bases. The V gene's germline CDR1 is SGHTA and CDR2 FQGNSA. The CDR3 is 15 residues long. With V trimmed by 5 bases and J by 5 bases, 9 bases remained unmatched. CDR3 region: CASSLTRTGVTEAFF. CDR3 DNA sequence: TGTGCCAGCAGCCTTACCCGGACAGGGGTTACTGAAGCTTTCTTT. The variable domain in full, with the rest retrieved from reference TRBV7-2 and TRBJ1-1, is GAGVSQSPSNKVTEKGKDVELRCDPISGHTALYWYRQSLGQGLEFLIYFQGNSAPDKSGLPSDRFSAERTGGSVSTLTIQRTQQEDSAVYLCASSLTRTGVTEAFFGQGTRLTVV.

In the case of this clone: At one of its ends the junction is not consistent with the germline gene, which may arise from a read error. The chain links TRBV5-1 to TRBJ2-3; tentative D call: TRBD2 (6 bases). CDR1 and CDR2 (germline): SGHRS, YFSETQ. The CDR3 is 16 residues long. DNA of the CDR3: TGCGTCAGCAGCGCTGGCGTCGGGGGTGGGACAGATACGCAGTATTTT. As protein: CVSSAGVGGGTDTQYF. Variable domain in full (rest from reference TRBV5-1 and TRBJ2-3): KAGVTQTPRYLIKTRGQQVTLSCSPISGHRSVSWYQQTPGQGLQFLFEYFSETQRNKGNFPGRFSGRQFSNSRSEMNVSTLELGDSALYLCVSSAGVGGGTDTQYFGPGTRLTVL.

This clone has a single count. The rearrangement uses TRBV28 and TRBJ2-1; TRBD2 matches 7 bases. Looked up from germline, CDR1 is MDHEN and CDR2 is SYDVKM. The CDR3 has 12 residues. The ends lost 6 bases at V and 9 bases at J; junction bases unmatched: 5. CDR3 sequence (DNA): TGTGCCAGCAGGACCCTAGCGGCTGAGCAGTTCTTC. This encodes CASRTLAAEQFF.

The V gene is TRBV30, the J gene TRBJ2-1; D is undetermined. Trimming took 0 bases from V and 10 from J, leaving 7 bases between them. CDR1 GTSNPN and CDR2 SVGIG come from the germline V gene (reference sequence). CDR3 length: 11 residues. The CDR3 spells CAWSVLWEQFF. CDR3 DNA: TGTGCCTGGAGTGTACTGTGGGAGCAGTTCTTC.

V usage is TRBV7-2 and J usage is TRBJ1-5; 10 bases agree with TRBD1. This CDR3 has 15 residues. Trimming cost V 0 bases and J 8 bases; bases outside gene matches: 4. Germline CDR1 and CDR2: SGHTA and FQGNSA. The CDR3 loop reads CASSLAGQGMEPQHF. Here the CDR3 DNA reads TGTGCCAGCAGCTTAGCGGGACAGGGGATGGAGCCCCAGCATTTT.

This clone was picked up one time. The rearrangement joins TRBV6-1 to TRBJ2-1; D may correspond to TRBD1 or TRBD2 (5 bases each). V lost 6 bases and J 5 bases, leaving 14 bases between the germline ends. The germline gives CDR1 MNHNS, CDR2 SASEGT. CDR3 length: 14 amino acids. Here the CDR3 DNA reads TGTGCCAGCAGGAGGGACCGCTTAAACAATGAGCAGTTCTTC. It encodes CASRRDRLNNEQFF.

For this clone: Germline is not matched at one junction end, which may reflect a read error. This sequence joins TRBV28 and TRBJ2-7; no reliable D call. Germline V gene data show CDR1 as MDHEN and CDR2 as SYDVKM. CDR3 length: 8 residues. CDR3 DNA sequence: TGTGCCAGCCCTAGTGGGAACTTC. Protein sequence: CASPSGNF.

The rearrangement links TRBV7-2 to TRBJ1-4; TRBD1 aligns across 8 bases. After removal of 1 base from V and 7 bases from J, the junction contained 2 bases not matched to a gene. The CDR3 sequence is 14 residues long. Germline CDR1 is SGHTA and CDR2 is FQGNSA. The CDR3 coding sequence is TGTGCCAGCAGCTTAGTGCAGGGGGCTGAAAAACTGTTTTTT. Protein sequence: CASSLVQGAEKLFF. The variable domain in full, completed from reference TRBV7-2 and TRBJ1-4, reads GAGVSQSPSNKVTEKGKDVELRCDPISGHTALYWYRQSLGQGLEFLIYFQGNSAPDKSGLPSDRFSAERTGGSVSTLTIQRTQQEDSAVYLCASSLVQGAEKLFFGSGTQLSVL.

V and J are TRBV6-1 and TRBJ1-1; no reliable D call. Germline lookup yields CDR1 MNHNS and CDR2 SASEGT. Between the trimmed V and J ends, which lost 4 bases and 10 bases, there was a span of 10 bases. This CDR3 has 11 residues. The CDR3 nucleotides are TGTGCCAGCAGTGGGAGGCGCGGAGCTTTCTTT. The encoded protein is CASSGRRGAFF.